This T cell receptor (beta chain) was captured in a study of blood T cell repertoires in COVID-19. Study in general: Both acute and convalescent COVID-19 samples were obtained from the United States, Italy and Spain. Nucleic acid was either cDNA or gDNA, and it came from T cells, B-cell-depleted T cells, or PBMCs.

Methods used by the authors: Nucleated cell counts were estimated from reference gene primer amplification. Sequencing was performed with immunoSEQ multiplex PCR; in TCRdb, only in-frame clones are kept and a portion is missing. Clone size and the V and J calls come from that table; the DNA yielded D and trimming. Seen here are 130,000 or so clones, approximately 70% observed once, and the top ten hold over 1.5%. The germline V gene has CDR1 KGHDR and CDR2 SFDVKD. The CDR3 is 17 amino acids. The V end lost 4 bases, the J end lost 1 base, and 17 bases lay between the germline ends. This sequence was found in a woman in her 70s with acute or convalescent COVID-19. The chain is built from TRBV24-1 and TRBJ2-3; a possible D gene is TRBD1 (5 bases). Sequencing was carried out using peripheral blood. The CDR3 DNA sequence: TGTGCCACCAGTGACCCGCAGGGTCCGGACGGCACAGATACGCAGTATTTT. The encoded protein is CATSDPQGPDGTDTQYF.